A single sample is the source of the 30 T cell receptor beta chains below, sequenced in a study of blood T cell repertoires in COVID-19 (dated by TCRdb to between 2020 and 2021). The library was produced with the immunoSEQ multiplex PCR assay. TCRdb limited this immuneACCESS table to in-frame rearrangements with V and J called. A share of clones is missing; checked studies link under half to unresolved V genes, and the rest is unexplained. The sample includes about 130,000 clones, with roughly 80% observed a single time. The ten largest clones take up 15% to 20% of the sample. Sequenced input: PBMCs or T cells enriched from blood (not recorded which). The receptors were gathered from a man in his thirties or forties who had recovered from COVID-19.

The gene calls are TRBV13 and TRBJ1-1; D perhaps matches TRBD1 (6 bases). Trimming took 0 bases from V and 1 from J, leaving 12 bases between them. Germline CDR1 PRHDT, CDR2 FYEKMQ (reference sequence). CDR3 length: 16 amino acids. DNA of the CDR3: TGTGCCAGCAGCTTAGGCCAGCAGGGGCAGAACACTGAAGCTTTCTTT. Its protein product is CASSLGQQGQNTEAFF.

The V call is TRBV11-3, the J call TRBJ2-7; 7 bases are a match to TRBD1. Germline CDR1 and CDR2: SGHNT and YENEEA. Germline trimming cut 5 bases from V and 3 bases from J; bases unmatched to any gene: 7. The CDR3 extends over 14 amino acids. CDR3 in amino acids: CASSPRGSSYEQYF. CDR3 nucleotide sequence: TGTGCCAGCAGCCCCAGGGGGTCGAGCTACGAGCAGTACTTC.

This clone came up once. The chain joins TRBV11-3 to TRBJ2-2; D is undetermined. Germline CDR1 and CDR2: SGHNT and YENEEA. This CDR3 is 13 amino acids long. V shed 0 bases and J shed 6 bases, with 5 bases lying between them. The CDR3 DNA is TGTGCCAGCAGCTTAGATCCGGCCGGGGAGCTGTTTTTT. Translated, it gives CASSLDPAGELFF.

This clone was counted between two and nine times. CDR3 in amino acids: CATSSGTGGSNQPQHF. As DNA, the CDR3 is TGTGCCACCAGCAGCGGGACAGGGGGTAGCAATCAGCCCCAGCATTTT. The chain links TRBV15 to TRBJ1-5; 11 bases fit TRBD1. Germline V gives CDR1 LNHNV, CDR2 YYDKDF (reference sequence). The CDR3 covers 16 residues. J lost 0 bases, V lost 3 bases, and 1 base had no gene match.

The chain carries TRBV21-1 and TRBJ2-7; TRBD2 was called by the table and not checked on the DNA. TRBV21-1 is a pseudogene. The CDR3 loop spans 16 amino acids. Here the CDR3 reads CASSKSESSGSNEQYF. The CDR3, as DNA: TGTGCCAGCAGCAAATCGGAATCTAGCGGGAGTAACGAGCAGTACTTC.

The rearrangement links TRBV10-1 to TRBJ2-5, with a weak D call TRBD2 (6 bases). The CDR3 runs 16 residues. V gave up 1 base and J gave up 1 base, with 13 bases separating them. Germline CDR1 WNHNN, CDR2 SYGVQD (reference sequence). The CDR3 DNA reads TGCGCCAGCAGTGAGTTTCAGCGGGCCTCCCAAGAGACCCAGTACTTC. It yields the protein CASSEFQRASQETQYF.

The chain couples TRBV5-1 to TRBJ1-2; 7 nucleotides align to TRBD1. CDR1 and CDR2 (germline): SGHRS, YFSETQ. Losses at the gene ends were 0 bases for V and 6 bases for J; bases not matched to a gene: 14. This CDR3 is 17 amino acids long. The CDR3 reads CASSLVAGTASTDGYTF. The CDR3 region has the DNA TGCGCCAGCAGCTTGGTGGCCGGGACAGCTTCTACGGATGGCTACACCTTC.

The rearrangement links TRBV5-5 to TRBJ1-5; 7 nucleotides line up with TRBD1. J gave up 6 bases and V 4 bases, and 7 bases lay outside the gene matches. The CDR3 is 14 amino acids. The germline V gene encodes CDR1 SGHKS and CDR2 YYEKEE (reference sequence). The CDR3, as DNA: TGTGCCAGCAGCCTGAAGGCAGGGGGTCAGCCCCAGCATTTT. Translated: CASSLKAGGQPQHF.

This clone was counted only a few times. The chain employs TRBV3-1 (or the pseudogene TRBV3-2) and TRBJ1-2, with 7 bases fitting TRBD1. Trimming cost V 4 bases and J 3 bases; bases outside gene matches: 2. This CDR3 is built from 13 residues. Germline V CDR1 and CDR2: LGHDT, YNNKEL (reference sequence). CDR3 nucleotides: TGTGCCAGCAGCCCTACAGGGGACTATGGCTACACCTTC. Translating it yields CASSPTGDYGYTF.

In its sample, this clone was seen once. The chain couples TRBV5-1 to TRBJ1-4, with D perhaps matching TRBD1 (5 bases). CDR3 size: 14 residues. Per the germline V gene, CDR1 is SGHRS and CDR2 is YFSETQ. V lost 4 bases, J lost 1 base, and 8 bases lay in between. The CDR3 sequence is CASSPGLTNEKLFF. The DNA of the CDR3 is TGCGCCAGCAGCCCAGGGTTAACTAATGAAAAACTGTTTTTT.

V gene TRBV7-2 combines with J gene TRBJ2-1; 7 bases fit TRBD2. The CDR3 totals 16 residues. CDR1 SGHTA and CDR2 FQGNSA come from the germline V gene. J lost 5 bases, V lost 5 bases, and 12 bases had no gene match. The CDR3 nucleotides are TGTGCCAGCAGCCCCCGGGGACTACAGAGGAACAATGAGCAGTTCTTC. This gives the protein CASSPRGLQRNNEQFF. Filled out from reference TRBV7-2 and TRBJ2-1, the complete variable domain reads GAGVSQSPSNKVTEKGKDVELRCDPISGHTALYWYRQSLGQGLEFLIYFQGNSAPDKSGLPSDRFSAERTGGSVSTLTIQRTQQEDSAVYLCASSPRGLQRNNEQFFGPGTRLTVL.

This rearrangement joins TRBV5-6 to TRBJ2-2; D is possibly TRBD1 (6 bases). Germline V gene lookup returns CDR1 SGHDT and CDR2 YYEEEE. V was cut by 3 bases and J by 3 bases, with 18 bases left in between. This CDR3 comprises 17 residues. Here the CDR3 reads CASSSIASGTYTGELFF. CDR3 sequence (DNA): TGTGCCAGCAGCTCCATCGCGTCCGGGACATACACCGGGGAGCTGTTTTTT. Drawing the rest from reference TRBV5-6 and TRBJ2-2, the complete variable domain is DAGVTQSPTHLIKTRGQQVTLRCSPKSGHDTVSWYQQALGQGPQFIFQYYEEEERQRGNFPDRFSGHQFPNYSSELNVNALLLGDSALYLCASSSIASGTYTGELFFGEGSRLTVL.

The CDR3 nucleotides are TGTGCCAGCAGCTTAGGTTTCGGCCAGGCCGTCTTCAACGGCTACACCTTC. Protein product: CASSLGFGQAVFNGYTF. The rearrangement links TRBV7-6 to TRBJ1-2; D unresolved. Germline CDR1 SGHVS, CDR2 FNYEAQ. The germline V and J ends were trimmed by 1 base and 8 bases, with 23 bases remaining between them. This CDR3 spans 17 amino acids.

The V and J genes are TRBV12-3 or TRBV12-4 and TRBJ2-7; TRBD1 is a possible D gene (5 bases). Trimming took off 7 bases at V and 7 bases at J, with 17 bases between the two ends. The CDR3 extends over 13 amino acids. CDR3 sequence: CASTLLTGGEQYF. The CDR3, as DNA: TGTGCCAGCACCCTCCTTACAGGTGGAGAGCAGTACTTC.

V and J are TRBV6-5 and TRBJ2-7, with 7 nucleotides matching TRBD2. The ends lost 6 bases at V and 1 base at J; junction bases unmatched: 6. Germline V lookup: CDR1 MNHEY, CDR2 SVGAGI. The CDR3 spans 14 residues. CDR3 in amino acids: CASSRTRESYEQYF. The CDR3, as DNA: TGTGCCAGCAGCCGGACTAGGGAGTCCTACGAGCAGTACTTC.

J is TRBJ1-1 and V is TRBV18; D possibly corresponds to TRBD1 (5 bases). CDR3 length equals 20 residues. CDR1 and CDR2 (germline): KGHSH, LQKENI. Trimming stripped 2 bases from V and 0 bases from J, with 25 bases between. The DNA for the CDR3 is TGTGCCAGCTCACCAGGTTTAGCGGACATGAATTTCTCCCTGAACACTGAAGCTTTCTTT. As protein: CASSPGLADMNFSLNTEAFF.

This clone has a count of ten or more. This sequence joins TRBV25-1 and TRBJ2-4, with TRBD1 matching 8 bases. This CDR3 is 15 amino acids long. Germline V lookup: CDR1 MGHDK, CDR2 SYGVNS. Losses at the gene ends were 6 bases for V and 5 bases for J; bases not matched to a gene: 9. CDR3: CASSVIGTGENIQYF. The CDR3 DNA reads TGTGCCAGCAGCGTTATTGGGACAGGTGAAAACATTCAGTACTTC.

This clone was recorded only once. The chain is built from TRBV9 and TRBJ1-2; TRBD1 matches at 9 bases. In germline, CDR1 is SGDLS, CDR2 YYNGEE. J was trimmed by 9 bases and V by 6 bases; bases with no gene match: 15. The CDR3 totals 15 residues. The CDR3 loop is CASNKMPGQGTSYTF. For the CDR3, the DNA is TGTGCCAGCAACAAAATGCCGGGACAGGGAACTAGCTACACCTTC.

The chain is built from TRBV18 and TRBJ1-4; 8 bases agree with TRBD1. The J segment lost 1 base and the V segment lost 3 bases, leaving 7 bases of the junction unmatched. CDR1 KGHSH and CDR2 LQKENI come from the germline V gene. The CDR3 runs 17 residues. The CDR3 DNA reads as TGTGCCAGCTCACCGGGACAGGCAGGAAGAACTAATGAAAAACTGTTTTTT. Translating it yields CASSPGQAGRTNEKLFF. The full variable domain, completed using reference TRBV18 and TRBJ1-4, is NAGVMQNPRHLVRRRGQEARLRCSPMKGHSHVYWYRQLPEEGLKFMVYLQKENIIDESGMPKERFSAEFPKEGPSILRIQQVVRGDSAAYFCASSPGQAGRTNEKLFFGSGTQLSVL.

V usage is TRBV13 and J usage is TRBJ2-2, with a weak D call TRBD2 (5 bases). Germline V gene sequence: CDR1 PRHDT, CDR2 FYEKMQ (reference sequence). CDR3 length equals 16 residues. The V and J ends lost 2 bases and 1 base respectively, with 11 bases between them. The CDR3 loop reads CASSLQNTRNTGELFF. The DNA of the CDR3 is TGTGCCAGCAGCTTACAGAATACTAGGAACACCGGGGAGCTGTTTTTT.

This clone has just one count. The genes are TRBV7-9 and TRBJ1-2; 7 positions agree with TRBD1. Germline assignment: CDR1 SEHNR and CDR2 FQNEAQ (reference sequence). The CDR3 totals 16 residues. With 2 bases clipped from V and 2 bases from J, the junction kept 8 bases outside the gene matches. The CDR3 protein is CASSLSGDRMNYGYTF. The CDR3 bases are TGTGCCAGCAGCTTATCGGGGGACAGAATGAACTATGGCTACACCTTC.

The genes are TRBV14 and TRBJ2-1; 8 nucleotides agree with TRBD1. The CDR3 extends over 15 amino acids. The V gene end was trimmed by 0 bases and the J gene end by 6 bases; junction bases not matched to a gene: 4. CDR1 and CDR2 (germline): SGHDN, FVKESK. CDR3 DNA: TGTGCCAGCAGCCAAGACGAGGACAGGGTCAATGAGCAGTTCTTC. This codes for CASSQDEDRVNEQFF.

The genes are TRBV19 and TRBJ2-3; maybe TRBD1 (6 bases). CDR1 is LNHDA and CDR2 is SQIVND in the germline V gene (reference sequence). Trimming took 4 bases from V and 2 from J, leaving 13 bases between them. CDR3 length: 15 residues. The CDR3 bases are TGTGCCAGTAGTAACCGGGACACCCCCACAGATACGCAGTATTTT. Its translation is CASSNRDTPTDTQYF. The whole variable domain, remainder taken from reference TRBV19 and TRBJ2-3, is DGGITQSPKYLFRKEGQNVTLSCEQNLNHDAMYWYRQDPGQGLRLIYYSQIVNDFQKGDIAEGYSVSREKKESFPLTVTSAQKNPTAFYLCASSNRDTPTDTQYFGPGTRLTVL.

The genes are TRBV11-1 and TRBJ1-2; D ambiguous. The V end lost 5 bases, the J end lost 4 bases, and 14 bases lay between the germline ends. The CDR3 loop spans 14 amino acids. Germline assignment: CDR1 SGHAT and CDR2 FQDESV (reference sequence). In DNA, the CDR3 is TGTGCCAGCAGCCCACCGGGGATTAGCTATGGCTACACCTTC. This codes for CASSPPGISYGYTF.

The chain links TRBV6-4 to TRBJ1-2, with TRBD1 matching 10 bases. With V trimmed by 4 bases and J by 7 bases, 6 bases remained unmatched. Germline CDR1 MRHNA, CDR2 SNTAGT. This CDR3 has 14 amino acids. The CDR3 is CASSVGTGAGGYTF. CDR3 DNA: TGTGCCAGCAGTGTCGGGACAGGGGCCGGTGGCTACACCTTC.

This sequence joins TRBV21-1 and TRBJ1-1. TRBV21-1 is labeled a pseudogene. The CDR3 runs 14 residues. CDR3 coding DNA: TGTGCCAGCAGCAACGGAGGGATGAACACTGAAGCTTTCTTT. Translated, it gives CASSNGGMNTEAFF.

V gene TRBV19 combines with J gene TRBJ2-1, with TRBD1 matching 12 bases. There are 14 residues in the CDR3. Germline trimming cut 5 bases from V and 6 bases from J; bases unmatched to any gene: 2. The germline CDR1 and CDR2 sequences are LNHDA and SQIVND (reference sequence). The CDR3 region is CASSPGQGANEQFF. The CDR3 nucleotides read TGTGCCAGTAGTCCGGGACAGGGGGCCAATGAGCAGTTCTTC.

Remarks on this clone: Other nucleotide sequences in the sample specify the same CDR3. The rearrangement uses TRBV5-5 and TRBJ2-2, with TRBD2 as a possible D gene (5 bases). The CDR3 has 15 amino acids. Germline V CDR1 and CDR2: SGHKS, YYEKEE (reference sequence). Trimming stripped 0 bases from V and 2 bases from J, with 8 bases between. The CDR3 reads CASSLGTLNTGELFF. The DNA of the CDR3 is TGTGCCAGCAGCTTGGGGACTCTCAACACCGGGGAGCTGTTTTTT.

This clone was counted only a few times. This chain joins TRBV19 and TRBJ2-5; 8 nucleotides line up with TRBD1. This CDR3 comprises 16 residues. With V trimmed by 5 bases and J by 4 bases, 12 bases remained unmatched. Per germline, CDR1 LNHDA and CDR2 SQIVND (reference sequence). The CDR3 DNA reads TGTGCCAGTAGTGGGCAGGGGGCATCCAGGGGAGAGACCCAGTACTTC. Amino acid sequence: CASSGQGASRGETQYF.

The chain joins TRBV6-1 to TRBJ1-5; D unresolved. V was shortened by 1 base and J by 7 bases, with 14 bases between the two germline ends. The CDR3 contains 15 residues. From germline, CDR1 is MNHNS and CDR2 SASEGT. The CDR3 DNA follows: TGTGCCAGCAGTGAAGGGGTGGGCGCGGGGCAGCCCCAGCATTTT. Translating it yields CASSEGVGAGQPQHF.